Listed below are T cell receptor beta chains from one sample, sequenced in a study of cytomegalovirus exposure and HLA in healthy donors. Repertoires were generated with immunoSEQ multiplex PCR, while TCRdb's copy carries only in-frame clones and drops some. This table has 200,000 or so clones, 75% to 80% appearing once. Source material: PBMCs. Receptors were obtained from a man aged 18 to 30 in good health and CMV-seronegative. CDR3s include the opening cysteine and the closing phenylalanine or tryptophan. Fields, in order: clone size, D gene, V gene, J gene, CDR3 length, CDR3 protein, CDR3 DNA. A D gene is named only where the DNA matches it firmly. A clone size is listed for some rows: how often the clone was seen (once, few, many), or a class if it is expanded.

clone size: -; D gene: -; V gene: TRBV7-2; J gene: TRBJ1-2; CDR3 length: 14; CDR3 protein: CASSLGTVNYGYTF; CDR3 DNA: TGTGCCAGCAGCTTAGGTACAGTTAACTATGGCTACACCTTC
clone size: -; D gene: -; V gene: TRBV30; J gene: TRBJ2-7; CDR3 length: 12; CDR3 protein: CAWSVRGREQYF; CDR3 DNA: TGTGCCTGGAGTGTAAGGGGCAGGGAGCAGTACTTC
clone size: -; D gene: -; V gene: TRBV27; J gene: TRBJ1-2; CDR3 length: 13; CDR3 protein: CASSGGSAYGCTF; CDR3 DNA: TGTGCCAGCAGTGGGGGGAGTGCCTATGGCTGCACCTTC
clone size: -; D gene: -; V gene: TRBV7-9; J gene: TRBJ2-5; CDR3 length: 15; CDR3 protein: CASSIIFDRQETQYF; CDR3 DNA: TGTGCCAGCAGTATTATTTTCGACAGACAAGAGACCCAGTACTTC
clone size: -; D gene: -; V gene: TRBV5-6; J gene: TRBJ2-5; CDR3 length: 11; CDR3 protein: CASSPRTVQYF; CDR3 DNA: TGTGCCAGCAGCCCGCGTACCGTGCAGTACTTC
clone size: -; D gene: TRBD1; V gene: TRBV7-9; J gene: TRBJ2-3; CDR3 length: 14; CDR3 protein: CASSPTDRGDTQYF; CDR3 DNA: TGTGCCAGCAGCCCTACAGACAGGGGGGATACGCAGTATTTT
clone size: few; D gene: TRBD2; V gene: TRBV7-2; J gene: TRBJ2-3; CDR3 length: 16; CDR3 protein: CASSFRGTSGTDTQYF; CDR3 DNA: TGTGCCAGCAGCTTTAGGGGGACTAGCGGCACAGATACGCAGTATTTT
clone size: -; D gene: -; V gene: TRBV7-9; J gene: TRBJ1-1; CDR3 length: 13; CDR3 protein: CASTLGAEFEAFF; CDR3 DNA: TGTGCCAGCACCCTGGGGGCGGAATTCGAAGCTTTCTTT
clone size: few; D gene: -; V gene: TRBV5-1; J gene: TRBJ2-2; CDR3 length: 14; CDR3 protein: CASSFPGDAGELFF; CDR3 DNA: TGCGCCAGCAGCTTTCCAGGGGATGCCGGGGAGCTGTTTTTT
clone size: -; D gene: TRBD1; V gene: TRBV2; J gene: TRBJ1-1; CDR3 length: 15; CDR3 protein: CASSSRQGESTEAFF; CDR3 DNA: TGTGCCAGCAGTTCGCGACAGGGGGAATCGACTGAAGCTTTCTTT
clone size: -; D gene: TRBD1; V gene: TRBV5-1; J gene: TRBJ2-1; CDR3 length: 13; CDR3 protein: CASSWDRNNEQFF; CDR3 DNA: TGCGCCAGCAGCTGGGACAGGAACAATGAGCAGTTCTTC
clone size: -; D gene: TRBD1; V gene: TRBV5-1; J gene: TRBJ1-4; CDR3 length: 15; CDR3 protein: CASSLEVTGNEKLFF; CDR3 DNA: TGCGCCAGCAGCTTGGAGGTGACAGGGAATGAAAAACTGTTTTTT
clone size: -; D gene: -; V gene: TRBV5-1; J gene: TRBJ2-1; CDR3 length: 14; CDR3 protein: CASSSQGPYNEQFF; CDR3 DNA: TGCGCCAGCAGCTCCCAGGGTCCCTACAATGAGCAGTTCTTC
clone size: -; D gene: -; V gene: TRBV6-5; J gene: TRBJ2-2; CDR3 length: 16; CDR3 protein: CASSYSMGPNTGELFF; CDR3 DNA: TGTGCCAGCAGTTACTCGATGGGGCCGAACACCGGGGAGCTGTTTTTT
clone size: -; D gene: TRBD1; V gene: TRBV6-5; J gene: TRBJ1-2; CDR3 length: 13; CDR3 protein: CASMGTGAYGYTF; CDR3 DNA: TGTGCCAGCATGGGGACAGGGGCCTATGGCTACACCTTC
clone size: -; D gene: TRBD2; V gene: TRBV5-8; J gene: TRBJ2-3; CDR3 length: 14; CDR3 protein: CASRPGTSGDTQYF; CDR3 DNA: TGTGCCAGCAGACCCGGGACTAGCGGAGATACGCAGTATTTT
clone size: -; D gene: TRBD2; V gene: TRBV5-1; J gene: TRBJ2-5; CDR3 length: 15; CDR3 protein: CASSLLARPSETQYF; CDR3 DNA: TGCGCCAGCAGCTTACTAGCGCGTCCCTCAGAGACCCAGTACTTC
clone size: -; D gene: -; V gene: TRBV19; J gene: TRBJ1-4; CDR3 length: 15; CDR3 protein: CASSILLAGDEKLFF; CDR3 DNA: TGTGCCAGTAGTATATTGTTGGCAGGGGATGAAAAACTGTTTTTT
clone size: -; D gene: -; V gene: TRBV15; J gene: TRBJ1-2; CDR3 length: 16; CDR3 protein: CATSRPSDQGAYGYTF; CDR3 DNA: TGTGCCACCAGCAGACCCTCGGACCAGGGTGCCTATGGCTACACCTTC
clone size: -; D gene: -; V gene: TRBV11-3; J gene: TRBJ2-2; CDR3 length: 14; CDR3 protein: CASSSGVGTGELFF; CDR3 DNA: TGTGCCAGCAGCTCCGGGGTGGGCACCGGGGAGCTGTTTTTT
clone size: -; D gene: -; V gene: TRBV19; J gene: TRBJ1-6; CDR3 length: 16; CDR3 protein: CASSIRLTASDSPLHF; CDR3 DNA: TGTGCCAGTAGTATCAGGTTGACAGCATCGGATTCACCCCTCCACTTT
clone size: -; D gene: TRBD2; V gene: TRBV5-8; J gene: TRBJ2-5; CDR3 length: 16; CDR3 protein: CASSSGTSGGQETQYF; CDR3 DNA: TGTGCCAGCAGCTCCGGGACTAGCGGGGGTCAAGAGACCCAGTACTTC
clone size: -; D gene: -; V gene: TRBV4-2; J gene: TRBJ1-4; CDR3 length: 15; CDR3 protein: CASSQEGGGEEKLFF; CDR3 DNA: TGTGCCAGCAGCCAAGAAGGGGGTGGGGAGGAAAAACTGTTTTTT
clone size: -; D gene: TRBD2; V gene: TRBV9; J gene: TRBJ2-3; CDR3 length: 15; CDR3 protein: CASSDLGLSTDTQYF; CDR3 DNA: TGTGCCAGCAGCGATCTGGGACTATCCACAGATACGCAGTATTTT
clone size: -; D gene: -; V gene: TRBV9; J gene: TRBJ2-4; CDR3 length: 15; CDR3 protein: CASSLAGARGNIQYF; CDR3 DNA: TGTGCCAGCAGCTTAGCCGGGGCTCGGGGGAACATTCAGTACTTC
clone size: -; D gene: -; V gene: TRBV2; J gene: TRBJ2-5; CDR3 length: 13; CDR3 protein: CASTDRRQETQYF; CDR3 DNA: TGTGCCAGCACCGACAGGCGCCAAGAGACCCAGTACTTC
clone size: -; D gene: -; V gene: TRBV6-6; J gene: TRBJ2-5; CDR3 length: 13; CDR3 protein: CASSYFGQETQYF; CDR3 DNA: TGTGCCAGCAGTTACTTCGGCCAAGAGACCCAGTACTTC
clone size: -; D gene: TRBD1; V gene: TRBV11-3; J gene: TRBJ2-7; CDR3 length: 17; CDR3 protein: CASSLESRQGAPYEQYF; CDR3 DNA: TGTGCCAGCAGCTTAGAGAGTAGACAGGGGGCTCCCTACGAGCAGTACTTC
clone size: -; D gene: -; V gene: TRBV30; J gene: TRBJ1-2; CDR3 length: 14; CDR3 protein: CAWSPQGYPYGYTF; CDR3 DNA: TGTGCCTGGAGTCCTCAGGGTTACCCCTATGGCTACACCTTC
clone size: -; D gene: -; V gene: TRBV2; J gene: TRBJ2-1; CDR3 length: 13; CDR3 protein: CASRVASYNEQFF; CDR3 DNA: TGTGCCAGCAGAGTAGCAAGCTACAATGAGCAGTTCTTC
clone size: -; D gene: -; V gene: TRBV28; J gene: TRBJ2-7; CDR3 length: 16; CDR3 protein: CASSLGPRDTYYEQYF; CDR3 DNA: TGTGCCAGCAGTTTAGGCCCCCGGGACACTTACTACGAGCAGTACTTC
clone size: -; D gene: -; V gene: TRBV6-4; J gene: TRBJ2-1; CDR3 length: 14; CDR3 protein: CASSDGPSGNEQFF; CDR3 DNA: TGTGCCAGCAGTGACGGGCCCTCCGGCAATGAGCAGTTCTTC
clone size: once; D gene: TRBD2; V gene: TRBV6-1; J gene: TRBJ2-7; CDR3 length: 15; CDR3 protein: CASSVGAGPSYEQYF; CDR3 DNA: TGTGCCAGCAGTGTGGGAGCGGGACCCTCCTACGAGCAGTACTTC
clone size: -; D gene: -; V gene: TRBV19; J gene: TRBJ1-2; CDR3 length: 15; CDR3 protein: CASSIDPGVNYGYTF; CDR3 DNA: TGTGCCAGTAGTATAGATCCGGGGGTGAACTATGGCTACACCTTC
clone size: -; D gene: TRBD1; V gene: TRBV15; J gene: TRBJ2-7; CDR3 length: 13; CDR3 protein: CATGDRVGYEQYF; CDR3 DNA: TGTGCCACCGGGGACAGGGTGGGCTACGAGCAGTACTTC
clone size: -; D gene: TRBD2; V gene: TRBV5-6; J gene: TRBJ2-1; CDR3 length: 16; CDR3 protein: CASNWGLADSYNEQFF; CDR3 DNA: TGTGCCAGCAACTGGGGACTAGCGGACTCCTACAATGAGCAGTTCTTC
clone size: -; D gene: -; V gene: TRBV7-9; J gene: TRBJ2-1; CDR3 length: 14; CDR3 protein: CASSLEAGANEQFF; CDR3 DNA: TGTGCCAGCAGCTTAGAGGCGGGGGCGAATGAGCAGTTCTTC
clone size: -; D gene: -; V gene: TRBV28; J gene: TRBJ1-2; CDR3 length: 12; CDR3 protein: CASSLLAGGYTF; CDR3 DNA: TGTGCCAGCAGTTTATTGGCGGGGGGCTACACCTTC
clone size: -; D gene: TRBD2; V gene: TRBV7-2; J gene: TRBJ2-7; CDR3 length: 15; CDR3 protein: CASSLVAGGPDEQYF; CDR3 DNA: TGTGCCAGCAGCTTAGTAGCGGGAGGGCCCGACGAGCAGTACTTC
clone size: once; D gene: -; V gene: TRBV9; J gene: TRBJ1-5; CDR3 length: 15; CDR3 protein: CASSARPEGDQPQHF; CDR3 DNA: TGTGCCAGCAGCGCCCGCCCCGAAGGGGATCAGCCCCAGCATTTT
clone size: -; D gene: -; V gene: TRBV6-6; J gene: TRBJ2-7; CDR3 length: 14; CDR3 protein: CASSESRTTYEQYF; CDR3 DNA: TGTGCCAGCAGCGAGTCGAGGACAACCTACGAGCAGTACTTC
clone size: -; D gene: TRBD2; V gene: TRBV7-8; J gene: TRBJ2-5; CDR3 length: 17; CDR3 protein: CASSPQRLAGVQETQYF; CDR3 DNA: TGTGCCAGCAGCCCGCAACGACTAGCGGGAGTACAAGAGACCCAGTACTTC
clone size: -; D gene: -; V gene: TRBV7-9; J gene: TRBJ2-1; CDR3 length: 13; CDR3 protein: CASSLSSYNEQFF; CDR3 DNA: TGTGCCAGCAGCTTGAGCTCCTACAATGAGCAGTTCTTC
clone size: -; D gene: -; V gene: TRBV5-4; J gene: TRBJ2-2; CDR3 length: 15; CDR3 protein: CASSLGQGSTGELFF; CDR3 DNA: TGTGCCAGCAGCTTAGGTCAGGGAAGCACCGGGGAGCTGTTTTTT
clone size: -; D gene: TRBD2; V gene: TRBV2; J gene: TRBJ2-7; CDR3 length: 15; CDR3 protein: CASSSGLAALNEQYF; CDR3 DNA: TGTGCCAGCAGTTCAGGACTAGCCGCACTCAACGAGCAGTACTTC
clone size: -; D gene: TRBD1; V gene: TRBV27; J gene: TRBJ2-3; CDR3 length: 11; CDR3 protein: CASRQGASQYF; CDR3 DNA: TGTGCCAGCAGACAGGGGGCGTCGCAGTATTTT
clone size: -; D gene: TRBD1; V gene: TRBV7-2; J gene: TRBJ1-2; CDR3 length: 15; CDR3 protein: CASSRSGGEVYGYTF; CDR3 DNA: TGTGCCAGCAGCCGATCAGGGGGCGAGGTCTATGGCTACACCTTC
clone size: -; D gene: -; V gene: TRBV5-1; J gene: TRBJ2-5; CDR3 length: 17; CDR3 protein: CASSLEPSTPRPETQYF; CDR3 DNA: TGCGCCAGCAGCTTGGAGCCTTCCACGCCGAGGCCGGAGACCCAGTACTTC
clone size: -; D gene: -; V gene: TRBV4-3; J gene: TRBJ2-7; CDR3 length: 16; CDR3 protein: CASSQDRTLDFYEQYF; CDR3 DNA: TGCGCCAGCAGCCAAGACCGGACATTAGATTTCTACGAGCAGTACTTC
clone size: few; D gene: -; V gene: TRBV7-2; J gene: TRBJ1-2; CDR3 length: 14; CDR3 protein: CASSLGVSNYGYTF; CDR3 DNA: TGTGCCAGCAGCCTAGGAGTTTCGAACTATGGCTACACCTTC
clone size: few; D gene: TRBD1; V gene: TRBV7-6; J gene: TRBJ2-3; CDR3 length: 16; CDR3 protein: CASSLAAQGATDTQYF; CDR3 DNA: TGTGCCAGCAGCTTAGCGGCACAGGGGGCAACAGATACGCAGTATTTT
clone size: few; D gene: -; V gene: TRBV11-2; J gene: TRBJ1-2; CDR3 length: 14; CDR3 protein: CASSGGLSNYGYTF; CDR3 DNA: TGTGCCAGCAGCGGGGGCCTGTCTAACTATGGCTACACCTTC
clone size: -; D gene: TRBD1; V gene: TRBV6-5; J gene: TRBJ1-3; CDR3 length: 14; CDR3 protein: CASSPQGAGNTIYF; CDR3 DNA: TGTGCCAGCAGTCCTCAGGGGGCTGGAAACACCATATATTTT
clone size: once; D gene: TRBD1; V gene: TRBV29-1; J gene: TRBJ1-2; CDR3 length: 15; CDR3 protein: CSVLGQGAFGYGYTF; CDR3 DNA: TGCAGCGTTCTCGGACAGGGGGCGTTCGGCTATGGCTACACCTTC